This TCR beta chain was obtained from a study of T cell responses to AZD1222 COVID-19 vaccine. Study findings and constraints: A rise in Spike-specific TCR breadth and depth followed two AZD1222 doses. Repertoires were collected only later (after the peak T cell response had occurred). The sample set comprised mostly white British donors with more females, and clonal diversity was possibly underestimated.

Sequencing used immunoSEQ multiplex PCR; TCRdb keeps in-frame clones, though not all of them. Of 150,000 to 200,000 clones listed, about 90% are singletons. Per germline, CDR1 SNHLY and CDR2 FYNNEI. The V end lost 7 bases, the J end lost 1 base, and 16 bases lay between the germline ends. The CDR3 extends over 15 amino acids. A word on this clone: The antigen remains unidentified.

Pooled samples include second doses given at about 4 or 12 weeks. V is TRBV2 and J is TRBJ2-5; maybe TRBD2 (7 bases). The sequence came from an adult who received the AZD1222 COVID-19 vaccine. The source material was peripheral blood, sampled 28 days after the second AZD1222 dose. Here the CDR3 DNA reads TGTGCCAGCACGCAAGGGCGGGGGCCCCAAGAGACCCAGTACTTC. It specifies CASTQGRGPQETQYF.